The 32 T cell receptor beta chains below were found in one sample sequenced in a study of shared T cell receptors in the human thymus. Libraries were prepared by immunoSEQ multiplex PCR; TCRdb keeps only in-frame clonotypes and omits some of them. The data show some 760,000 clones, around 85% seen once. The sample also formed part of further work on human thymus T cells.

Sequenced material: thymocytes. The origin of the receptors is a girl under three years old with a congenital heart defect.

The chain combines TRBV5-4 with TRBJ1-1, with a tentative D call TRBD1 (6 bases). The CDR3 has 19 residues. V gave up 2 bases and J gave up 1 base, with 24 bases separating them. Germline V lookup: CDR1 SGHNT, CDR2 YYREEE (reference sequence). The CDR3 region has the DNA TGTGCCAGCAGCTTTTCGATTCCGAGGGGGATTACCGCGAACACTGAAGCTTTCTTT. Its protein product is CASSFSIPRGITANTEAFF. Filled out from reference TRBV5-4 and TRBJ1-1, the complete variable domain reads ETGVTQSPTHLIKTRGQQVTLRCSSQSGHNTVSWYQQALGQGPQFIFQYYREEENGRGNFPPRFSGLQFPNYSSELNVNALELDDSALYLCASSFSIPRGITANTEAFFGQGTRLTVV.

The J gene is TRBJ2-6, the V gene TRBV7-3, with 10 bases matching TRBD2. From germline, CDR1 is SGHTA and CDR2 FQGTGA. The CDR3 is made up of 19 amino acids. The V segment lost 2 bases and the J segment 1 base; nucleotides outside the gene matches: 8. The CDR3 protein is CASSLGTSGAQSGANVLTF. As DNA, the CDR3 is TGTGCCAGCAGCTTAGGCACTAGCGGGGCACAGTCTGGGGCCAACGTCCTGACTTTC.

The genes are TRBV5-1 and TRBJ1-2; TRBD1 agrees at 7 bases. The V gene end was trimmed by 6 bases and the J gene end by 2 bases; junction bases not matched to a gene: 13. Germline V lookup: CDR1 SGHRS, CDR2 YFSETQ. The CDR3 totals 16 residues. Written as DNA, the CDR3 is TGCGCCAGCAAACCGGACTACAGGGGCCTCAACTATGGCTACACCTTC. Translation gives CASKPDYRGLNYGYTF. Drawing the rest from reference TRBV5-1 and TRBJ1-2, the complete variable domain is KAGVTQTPRYLIKTRGQQVTLSCSPISGHRSVSWYQQTPGQGLQFLFEYFSETQRNKGNFPGRFSGRQFSNSRSEMNVSTLELGDSALYLCASKPDYRGLNYGYTFGSGTRLTVV.

The genes are TRBV14 and TRBJ1-3, with D possibly matching TRBD1 (6 bases). The CDR3 loop spans 15 amino acids. Trimming took 0 bases from V and 2 from J, leaving 8 bases between them. Germline V lookup: CDR1 SGHDN, CDR2 FVKESK. In DNA form, the CDR3 reads TGTGCCAGCAGCCAAGACAGGGGCCCTGGAAACACCATATATTTT. This gives the protein CASSQDRGPGNTIYF.

This chain joins TRBV5-4 and TRBJ2-1; possibly TRBD2 for D (5 bases). CDR1 and CDR2 from the germline V gene are SGHNT and YYREEE (reference sequence). Trimming removed 4 bases from V and 0 bases from J, with 11 bases in between. CDR3 length: 15 amino acids. The CDR3, as DNA: TGTGCCAGCAGCGCGGAGGTTCGCTCCTACAATGAGCAGTTCTTC. As protein: CASSAEVRSYNEQFF.

The chain couples TRBV7-9 to TRBJ1-1; D possibly corresponds to TRBD1 (6 bases). The CDR3 spans 17 residues. Germline CDR1 is SEHNR and CDR2 is FQNEAQ (reference sequence). Trimming took off 5 bases at V and 1 base at J, with 20 bases between the two ends. The CDR3 DNA is TGTGCCAGCAGCGTTCCACTAGGGGGAGGGCGGAACACTGAAGCTTTCTTT. Amino acids: CASSVPLGGGRNTEAFF.

The chain joins TRBV29-1 to TRBJ2-1, with D maybe TRBD1 (6 bases). Germline V gene lookup returns CDR1 SQVTM and CDR2 ANQGSEA. This CDR3 has 14 residues. Trimming removed 6 bases at V and 7 bases at J, with 19 bases between. CDR3 nucleotides: TGCAGCGTCACAACCCAGGGGCAGACTAATGAGCAGTTCTTC. Encoded protein: CSVTTQGQTNEQFF.

The chain carries TRBV7-9 and TRBJ2-7; TRBD2 matches 9 bases. The CDR3 is 17 residues long. V was clipped by 3 bases and J by 0 bases; unmatched bases: 9. Germline V gene sequence: CDR1 SEHNR, CDR2 FQNEAQ (reference sequence). CDR3 in DNA: TGTGCCAGCAGCTTCGGTAGCGGGGGCACTACCTCCTACGAGCAGTACTTC. Translated: CASSFGSGGTTSYEQYF.

This clone came up a few times. The chain links TRBV7-3 to TRBJ2-3; D may be TRBD2 (6 bases). The V gene's germline CDR1 is SGHTA and CDR2 FQGTGA. The CDR3 is made up of 16 amino acids. The V end lost 5 bases, the J end lost 4 bases, and 19 bases lay between the germline ends. Written as DNA, the CDR3 is TGTGCCAGCAGCCCCTGGACTAACTCGGGAGCAGATACGCAGTATTTT. Translation: CASSPWTNSGADTQYF.

The chain has TRBV18 and TRBJ1-1, with D hard to call. Germline lookup yields CDR1 KGHSH and CDR2 LQKENI. This CDR3 region has 14 residues. V lost 1 base and J 3 bases, leaving 9 bases between the germline ends. DNA for the CDR3: TGTGCCAGCTCACCACTGTCCGGGGACACTGAAGCTTTCTTT. Its protein is CASSPLSGDTEAFF.

The CDR3 DNA is TGTGCCAGCAGTCACCGAGGCCCAGGGTCCTACGAGCAGTACTTC. Protein product: CASSHRGPGSYEQYF. The chain is built from TRBV28 and TRBJ2-7, with a weak D call TRBD1 (5 bases). V lost 5 bases to trimming and J lost 1 base, with 15 bases between them. From germline, CDR1 is MDHEN and CDR2 SYDVKM. The CDR3 is 15 amino acids. The variable domain in full, completed from reference TRBV28 and TRBJ2-7, reads DVKVTQSSRYLVKRTGEKVFLECVQDMDHENMFWYRQDPGLGLRLIYFSYDVKMKEKGDIPEGYSVSREKKERFSLILESASTNQTSMYLCASSHRGPGSYEQYFGPGTRLTVT.

The chain joins TRBV7-9 to TRBJ1-2, with 10 bases that match TRBD1. CDR1 SEHNR and CDR2 FQNEAQ come from the germline V gene (reference sequence). J gave up 11 bases and V 3 bases, and 12 bases lay outside the gene matches. The CDR3 covers 15 residues. The CDR3 loop reads CASSFVGQGGLVYTF. The CDR3 DNA reads TGTGCCAGCAGCTTCGTTGGACAGGGGGGCCTTGTTTACACCTTC.

V is TRBV18 and J is TRBJ2-7, with 9 bases identical to TRBD1. Germline CDR1 is KGHSH and CDR2 is LQKENI. V shed 2 bases, J shed 2 bases, and the junction held 10 bases outside the gene matches. The CDR3 has 17 amino acids. The CDR3 is CASSPAARTGVPYEQYF. In nucleotides, the CDR3 is TGTGCCAGCTCACCAGCTGCCCGGACAGGGGTACCCTACGAGCAGTACTTC.

V gene TRBV7-9 combines with J gene TRBJ2-5; 8 nucleotides line up with TRBD2. V was clipped by 1 base and J by 0 bases; unmatched bases: 13. Germline-derived CDR1 and CDR2 are SEHNR and FQNEAQ (reference sequence). The CDR3 covers 19 residues. The CDR3, as DNA: TGTGCCAGCAGCTTAGGGTCGGCTAGCGGGCGATCAAACCAAGAGACCCAGTACTTC. Translating it yields CASSLGSASGRSNQETQYF.

This sequence joins TRBV7-2 and TRBJ1-2, with a possible D match to TRBD1 (5 bases). Germline V CDR1 and CDR2: SGHTA, FQGNSA. This CDR3 spans 13 amino acids. Trimming stripped 5 bases from V and 5 bases from J, with 12 bases between. CDR3 loop: CASSKAGVYGYTF. In DNA, the CDR3 is TGTGCCAGCAGCAAGGCGGGGGTGTATGGCTACACCTTC.

This clone came up a few times. V gene TRBV18 combines with J gene TRBJ1-1, with D perhaps TRBD1 (5 bases). This CDR3 contains 13 residues. The germline V gene encodes CDR1 KGHSH and CDR2 LQKENI. The V gene lost 4 bases and the J gene lost 11 bases, with 17 bases spanning the gap. The DNA of the CDR3 is TGTGCCAGCTCACGACCTTCCCAGGGTGGGGCTTTCTTT. This translates into CASSRPSQGGAFF.

The chain combines TRBV6-6 with TRBJ1-2; D remains ambiguous. This CDR3 has 12 amino acids. V was cut by 10 bases and J by 4 bases, with 13 bases left in between. Per germline, CDR1 MNHNY and CDR2 SVGAGI (reference sequence). CDR3 DNA: TGTGCCACCCTTAGGGCGGGCTATGGCTACACCTTC. This codes for CATLRAGYGYTF.

This rearrangement joins TRBV21-1 to TRBJ2-7; TRBD2, the table's D call, was not compared with the DNA. TRBV21-1 is a listed pseudogene. The CDR3 loop spans 17 amino acids. The CDR3 DNA follows: TGTGCCAGCGGAACACCGGGACTAGCGGGGGGGCCCCACGAGCAGTACTTC. Translated: CASGTPGLAGGPHEQYF.

This clone was seen a handful of times. V and J are TRBV4-3 and TRBJ1-5; D is possibly TRBD1 (5 bases). The CDR3 is made up of 16 amino acids. Germline CDR1 and CDR2: LGHNA and YSLEER. Trimming shortened V by 0 bases and J by 9 bases, and 18 bases separated the two germline ends. The CDR3 sequence is CASSQDLGAPGGPQHF. Here the CDR3 DNA reads TGCGCCAGCAGCCAAGATCTTGGGGCCCCCGGCGGGCCCCAGCATTTT.

The chain is built from TRBV27 and TRBJ2-7; the D gene is possibly TRBD2 (7 bases). The germline gives CDR1 MNHEY, CDR2 SMNVEV (reference sequence). V was trimmed by 3 bases and J by 3 bases, leaving 21 bases between them. The CDR3 is 17 residues long. The CDR3 reads CASSLSRRGTTYYEQYF. CDR3 coding DNA: TGTGCCAGCAGTTTGAGCCGGCGGGGGACAACCTACTACGAGCAGTACTTC.

The chain combines TRBV4-3 with TRBJ2-1, with 7 nucleotides matching TRBD1. The V and J ends lost 0 bases and 2 bases, in that order; junction bases with no gene match: 10. This CDR3 contains 18 residues. Germline loops: CDR1 LGHNA, CDR2 YSLEER. The CDR3 DNA sequence: TGCGCCAGCAGCCAAGATTTTGAGGACAGGATGGCCTACAATGAGCAGTTCTTC. Protein: CASSQDFEDRMAYNEQFF.

The CDR3 bases are TGTGCCAGCAGTTTAGCGGGGGACTCCAACTATGGCTACACCTTC. Translating gives CASSLAGDSNYGYTF. The J gene is TRBJ1-2, the V gene TRBV28; tentative D call: TRBD1 (5 bases). This CDR3 spans 15 amino acids. The germline V and J ends were trimmed by 2 bases and 2 bases, with 12 bases remaining between them. Germline V CDR1 and CDR2: MDHEN, SYDVKM.

This clone was found once. The rearrangement links TRBV5-4 to TRBJ2-7; D gene unclear. Germline CDR1 is SGHNT and CDR2 is YYREEE (reference sequence). The CDR3 consists of 14 residues. The V end was cut by 3 bases, the J end by 4 bases, with 14 bases between. The CDR3 loop reads CASSSLTRPYEQYF. CDR3 DNA: TGTGCCAGCAGCTCCCTGACACGTCCGTACGAGCAGTACTTC.

The chain combines TRBV29-1 with TRBJ1-1; D ambiguous. The germline CDR1 and CDR2 sequences are SQVTM and ANQGSEA. This CDR3 has 22 amino acids. The ends were cut back, 5 bases at V and 1 base at J, with 38 bases in the middle. CDR3 amino acids: CSVRPRRPKSYKSEKTNTEAFF. Written as DNA, the CDR3 is TGCAGCGTTCGTCCCCGTAGGCCAAAGAGCTACAAAAGCGAGAAAACGAACACTGAAGCTTTCTTT. The full variable domain, completed using reference TRBV29-1 and TRBJ1-1, is SAVISQKPSRDICQRGTSLTIQCQVDSQVTMMFWYRQQPGQSLTLIATANQGSEATYESGFVIDKFPISRPNLTFSTLTVSNMSPEDSSIYLCSVRPRRPKSYKSEKTNTEAFFGQGTRLTVV.

V usage is TRBV7-2 and J usage is TRBJ2-7; 13 nucleotides align to TRBD2. CDR3 length: 17 amino acids. Germline lookup yields CDR1 SGHTA and CDR2 FQGNSA. The V and J ends lost 2 bases and 2 bases, in that order; junction bases with no gene match: 6. The CDR3 sequence is CASSLFATSGGAYEQYF. CDR3 coding DNA: TGTGCCAGCAGCTTATTCGCAACTAGCGGGGGGGCCTACGAGCAGTACTTC.

This chain uses TRBV6-6 with TRBJ2-7; 7 nucleotides align to TRBD2. Looked up from germline, CDR1 is MNHNY and CDR2 is SVGAGI (reference sequence). V was clipped by 4 bases and J by 2 bases; unmatched bases: 8. The CDR3 runs 15 residues. CDR3 residues: CASSSIAGQAYEQYF. CDR3 nucleotide sequence: TGTGCCAGCAGTTCGATAGCGGGCCAGGCCTACGAGCAGTACTTC.

The chain joins TRBV9 to TRBJ2-2, with D perhaps matching TRBD1 (7 bases). Looked up from germline, CDR1 is SGDLS and CDR2 is YYNGEE. The CDR3 contains 16 residues. The V gene lost 3 bases and the J gene lost 5 bases, with 17 bases spanning the gap. DNA for the CDR3: TGTGCCAGCAGCGGATTCAGGGGGGCGGGTACCGGGGAGCTGTTTTTT. Its translation is CASSGFRGAGTGELFF. Variable domain in full (rest from reference TRBV9 and TRBJ2-2): DSGVTQTPKHLITATGQRVTLRCSPRSGDLSVYWYQQSLDQGLQFLIQYYNGEERAKGNILERFSAQQFPDLHSELNLSSLELGDSALYFCASSGFRGAGTGELFFGEGSRLTVL.

The chain links TRBV19 to TRBJ1-2, with 7 bases fitting TRBD1. The CDR3 is 14 residues long. CDR1 is LNHDA, CDR2 SQIVND, per germline (reference sequence). V lost 2 bases and J lost 5; bases outside the gene matches: 5. CDR3 sequence (DNA): TGTGCCAGTAGTATAAAGGGGGCCAAATATGGCTACACCTTC. Amino acid sequence: CASSIKGAKYGYTF.

This chain connects TRBV11-3 to TRBJ2-1; a possible D gene is TRBD2 (6 bases). Trimming pared 1 base from V and 2 bases from J, leaving 21 bases between. The length of the CDR3 is 19 residues. Per the germline V gene, CDR1 is SGHNT and CDR2 is YENEEA. CDR3: CASSLGPGLGGRAYNEQFF. The CDR3 DNA is TGTGCCAGCAGCTTAGGACCGGGTCTCGGGGGACGGGCCTACAATGAGCAGTTCTTC.

The V gene is TRBV6-5, the J gene TRBJ1-4; D remains unclear. This CDR3 is 14 amino acids long. The germline CDR1 and CDR2 sequences are MNHEY and SVGAGI. V was cut by 11 bases and J by 8 bases, with 21 bases left in between. The CDR3: CASQEGLLGEKLFF. In DNA, the CDR3 is TGTGCCTCCCAAGAGGGTCTCCTCGGGGAAAAACTGTTTTTT.

CDR3: CASSTYTGTSGRTYEQYF. As DNA, the CDR3 is TGTGCCAGCAGCACCTACACCGGGACTAGCGGGCGAACCTACGAGCAGTACTTC. V usage is TRBV7-2 and J usage is TRBJ2-7, with 12 bases identical to TRBD2. In germline, CDR1 is SGHTA, CDR2 FQGNSA. Unmatched junction bases numbered 13, after V lost 5 bases and J lost 2 bases. The CDR3 totals 18 residues.

V usage is TRBV5-8 and J usage is TRBJ1-5; unclear D gene. The germline V gene has CDR1 SGHTS and CDR2 YDEGEE. The V end lost 3 bases, the J end lost 0 bases, and 10 bases lay between the germline ends. The CDR3 contains 15 residues. In DNA form, the CDR3 reads TGTGCCAGCAGCTCCCAAACTTATAGCAATCAGCCCCAGCATTTT. The encoded protein is CASSSQTYSNQPQHF.